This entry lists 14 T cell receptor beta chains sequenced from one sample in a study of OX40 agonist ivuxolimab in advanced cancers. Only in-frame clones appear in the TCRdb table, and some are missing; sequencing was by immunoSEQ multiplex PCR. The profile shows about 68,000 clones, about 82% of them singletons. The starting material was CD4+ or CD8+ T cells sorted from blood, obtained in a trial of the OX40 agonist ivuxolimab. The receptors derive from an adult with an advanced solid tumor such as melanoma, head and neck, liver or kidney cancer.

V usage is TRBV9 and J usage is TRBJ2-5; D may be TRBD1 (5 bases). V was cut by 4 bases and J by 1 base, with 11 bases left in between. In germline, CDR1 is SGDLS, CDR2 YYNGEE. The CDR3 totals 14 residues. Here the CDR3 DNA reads TGTGCCAGCAGCTTTAGACAGACCCAAGAGACCCAGTACTTC. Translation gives CASSFRQTQETQYF.

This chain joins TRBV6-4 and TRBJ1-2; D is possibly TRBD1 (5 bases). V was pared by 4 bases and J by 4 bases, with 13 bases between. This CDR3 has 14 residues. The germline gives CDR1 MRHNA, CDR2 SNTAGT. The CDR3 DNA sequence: TGTGCCAGCAGTGTTGAGGGGTCGGGCTATGGCTACACCTTC. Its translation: CASSVEGSGYGYTF.

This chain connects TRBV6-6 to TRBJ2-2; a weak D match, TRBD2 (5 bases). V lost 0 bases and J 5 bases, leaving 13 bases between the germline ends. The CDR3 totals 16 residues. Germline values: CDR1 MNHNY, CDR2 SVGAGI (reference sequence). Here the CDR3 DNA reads TGTGCCAGCAGTTACTCCCCGGGAAGTGGGACCGGGGAGCTGTTTTTT. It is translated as CASSYSPGSGTGELFF.

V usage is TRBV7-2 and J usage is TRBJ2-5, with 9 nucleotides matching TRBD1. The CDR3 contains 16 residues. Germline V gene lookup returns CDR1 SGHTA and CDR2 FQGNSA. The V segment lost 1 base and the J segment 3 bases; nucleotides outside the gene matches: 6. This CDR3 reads CASSLDPRTGEETQYF. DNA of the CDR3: TGTGCCAGCAGCTTAGACCCCAGGACAGGGGAAGAGACCCAGTACTTC. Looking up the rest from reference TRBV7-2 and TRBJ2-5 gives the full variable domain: GAGVSQSPSNKVTEKGKDVELRCDPISGHTALYWYRQSLGQGLEFLIYFQGNSAPDKSGLPSDRFSAERTGGSVSTLTIQRTQQEDSAVYLCASSLDPRTGEETQYFGPGTRLLVL.

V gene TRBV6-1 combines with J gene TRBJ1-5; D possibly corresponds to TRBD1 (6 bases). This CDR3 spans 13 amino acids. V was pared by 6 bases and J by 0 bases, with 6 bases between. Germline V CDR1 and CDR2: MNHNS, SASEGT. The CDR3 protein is CASRGHSNQPQHF. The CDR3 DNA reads TGTGCCAGCAGGGGACATAGCAATCAGCCCCAGCATTTT.

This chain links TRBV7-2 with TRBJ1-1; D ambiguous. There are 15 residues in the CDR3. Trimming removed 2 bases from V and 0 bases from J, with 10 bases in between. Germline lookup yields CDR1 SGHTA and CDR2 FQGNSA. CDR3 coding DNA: TGTGCCAGCAGCTTAAATCCAGCGCTGAACACTGAAGCTTTCTTT. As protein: CASSLNPALNTEAFF.

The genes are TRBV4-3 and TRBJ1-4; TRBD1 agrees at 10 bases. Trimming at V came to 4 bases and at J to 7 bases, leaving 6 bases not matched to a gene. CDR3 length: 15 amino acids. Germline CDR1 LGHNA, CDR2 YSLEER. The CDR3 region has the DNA TGCGCCAGCAGCCCAAGGACAGGGGGTGGTGAAAAACTGTTTTTT. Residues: CASSPRTGGGEKLFF.

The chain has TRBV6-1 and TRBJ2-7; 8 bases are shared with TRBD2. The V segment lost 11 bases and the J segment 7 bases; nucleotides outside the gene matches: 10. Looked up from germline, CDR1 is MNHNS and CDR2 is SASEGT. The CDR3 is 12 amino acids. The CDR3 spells CAVYGGAGEQYV. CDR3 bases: TGTGCCGTTTACGGGGGGGCTGGAGAGCAGTACGTC.

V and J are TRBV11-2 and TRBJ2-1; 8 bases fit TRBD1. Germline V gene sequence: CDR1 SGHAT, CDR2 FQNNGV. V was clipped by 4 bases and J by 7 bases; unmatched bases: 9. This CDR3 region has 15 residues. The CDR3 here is CASSSQGQGQNEQFF. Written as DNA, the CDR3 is TGTGCCAGCAGCTCCCAAGGACAGGGCCAGAATGAGCAGTTCTTC.

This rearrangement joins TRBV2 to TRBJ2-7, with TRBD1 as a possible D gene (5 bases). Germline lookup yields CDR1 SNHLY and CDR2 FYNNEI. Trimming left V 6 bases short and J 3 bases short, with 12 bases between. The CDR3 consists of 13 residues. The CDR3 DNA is TGTGCCAGCAGACGCCCCGACAGCTACGAGCAGTACTTC. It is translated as CASRRPDSYEQYF.

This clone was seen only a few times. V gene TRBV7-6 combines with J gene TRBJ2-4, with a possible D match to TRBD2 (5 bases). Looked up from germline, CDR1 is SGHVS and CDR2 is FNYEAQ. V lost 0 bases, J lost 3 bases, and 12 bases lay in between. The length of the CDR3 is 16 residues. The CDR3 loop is CASSLAPFGGKNIQYF. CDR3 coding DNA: TGTGCCAGCAGCTTAGCCCCGTTCGGAGGCAAAAACATTCAGTACTTC. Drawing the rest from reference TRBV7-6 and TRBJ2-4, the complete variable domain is GAGVSQSPRYKVTKRGQDVALRCDPISGHVSLYWYRQALGQGPEFLTYFNYEAQQDKSGLPNDRFSAERPEGSISTLTIQRTEQRDSAMYRCASSLAPFGGKNIQYFGAGTRLSVL.

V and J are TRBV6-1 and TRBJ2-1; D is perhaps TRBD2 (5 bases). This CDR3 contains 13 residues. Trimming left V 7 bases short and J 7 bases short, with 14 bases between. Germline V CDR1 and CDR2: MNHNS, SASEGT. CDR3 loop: CASKPAGGNEQFF. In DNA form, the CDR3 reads TGTGCCAGCAAGCCGGCGGGTGGGAATGAGCAGTTCTTC.

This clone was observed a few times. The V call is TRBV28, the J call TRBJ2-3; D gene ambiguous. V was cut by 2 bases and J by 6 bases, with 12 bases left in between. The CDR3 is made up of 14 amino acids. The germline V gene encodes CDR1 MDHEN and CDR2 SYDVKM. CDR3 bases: TGTGCCAGCAGTTTAAATTGGGTTCGGGATACGCAGTATTTT. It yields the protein CASSLNWVRDTQYF.

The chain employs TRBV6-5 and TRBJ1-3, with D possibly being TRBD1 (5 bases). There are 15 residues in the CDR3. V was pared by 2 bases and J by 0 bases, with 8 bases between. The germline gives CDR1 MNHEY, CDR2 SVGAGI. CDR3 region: CASSYGTSSGNTIYF. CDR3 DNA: TGTGCCAGCAGTTACGGGACTAGCTCTGGAAACACCATATATTTT.